Below, 18 T cell receptor beta chains from the same sample are listed, as sequenced in a study of cytomegalovirus exposure and HLA in healthy donors. Both 60 Vbeta primers and 13 Jbeta primers went into the PCR. Here immunoSEQ multiplex PCR was the method, and the copy in TCRdb shows in-frame clones only, minus some. The sample has 45,000 to 60,000 clones; the top ten hold around 3.7%. The specimen was PBMCs. The receptor set was obtained from a male donor in good health and CMV-seronegative.

The V call is TRBV5-1, the J call TRBJ2-7; 10 bases fit TRBD2. Germline trimming cut 1 base from V and 0 bases from J; bases unmatched to any gene: 4. This CDR3 is 16 amino acids long. The germline V gene encodes CDR1 SGHRS and CDR2 YFSETQ. The CDR3 loop is CASSLWQRGGSYEQYF. In DNA, the CDR3 is TGCGCCAGCAGCTTGTGGCAGCGGGGGGGCTCCTACGAGCAGTACTTC.

This chain uses TRBV7-9 with TRBJ2-7; 11 bases agree with TRBD2. Germline V lookup: CDR1 SEHNR, CDR2 FQNEAQ (reference sequence). The CDR3 extends over 16 amino acids. V lost 4 bases to trimming and J lost 6 bases; unmatched junction nucleotides: 11. The CDR3 loop reads CASSSLELAGGFEQYF. In nucleotides, the CDR3 is TGTGCCAGCAGCTCCCTGGAGCTAGCGGGAGGCTTCGAGCAGTACTTC. Using reference TRBV7-9 and TRBJ2-7 for the parts outside the CDR3, the full variable domain is DTGVSQNPRHKITKRGQNVTFRCDPISEHNRLYWYRQTLGQGPEFLTYFQNEAQLEKSRLLSDRFSAERPKGSFSTLEIQRTEQGDSAMYLCASSSLELAGGFEQYFGPGTRLTVT.

This chain connects TRBV19 to TRBJ2-5, with 7 nucleotides matching TRBD1. V dropped 7 bases and J dropped 1; count of bases not matched to a gene: 9. There are 15 residues in the CDR3. Per germline, CDR1 LNHDA and CDR2 SQIVND (reference sequence). The CDR3 bases are TGTGCCAGTACCCCTAGGACAGGTCCCCAAGAGACCCAGTACTTC. Translating gives CASTPRTGPQETQYF.

CDR3 residues: CAWSVSGAGIQYF. The CDR3 nucleotides are TGTGCCTGGAGTGTTTCAGGAGCGGGCATTCAGTACTTC. The rearrangement uses TRBV30 and TRBJ2-4; D might be TRBD2 (6 bases). From germline, CDR1 is GTSNPN and CDR2 SVGIG (reference sequence). The CDR3 is 13 residues long. V was cut by 0 bases and J by 9 bases, with 12 bases left in between.

The chain is built from TRBV29-1 and TRBJ1-4; a weak D match, TRBD1 (5 bases). The V gene's germline CDR1 is SQVTM and CDR2 ANQGSEA. V was shortened by 0 bases and J by 7 bases, with 15 bases between the two germline ends. This CDR3 region has 15 residues. The DNA for the CDR3 is TGCAGCGTTGAAGAAGACAGAGCCTGGGGTGAAAAACTGTTTTTT. Translation gives CSVEEDRAWGEKLFF.

This chain uses TRBV18 with TRBJ2-1; tentative D call: TRBD1 (6 bases). Germline CDR1 and CDR2: KGHSH and LQKENI. This CDR3 has 14 amino acids. V was clipped by 3 bases and J by 5 bases, with 11 bases between them. In DNA form, the CDR3 reads TGTGCCAGCTCACCCGGGACACTAAACAATGAGCAGTTCTTC. It specifies CASSPGTLNNEQFF.

The CDR3 DNA reads as TGTGCCGGGTCCCCAACTAGCTCCTATAATTCACCCCTCCACTTT. Residues: CAGSPTSSYNSPLHF. The rearrangement links TRBV30 to TRBJ1-6; D not certain. This CDR3 is built from 15 residues. Trimming stripped 8 bases from V and 0 bases from J, with 14 bases between. Germline V gene data show CDR1 as GTSNPN and CDR2 as SVGIG (reference sequence).

About this clone itself: One end of the junction fails to match germline, which may point to a read error. J is TRBJ2-2 and V is TRBV6-9, with 10 bases identical to TRBD2. The V gene's germline CDR1 is MNHGY and CDR2 SVAAGI. This CDR3 spans 13 amino acids. CDR3 DNA: TGTGCCAACCAGCGGGAGGGGCACCGGGGAGCTGTTTTT. It codes for CANQREGHRGAVF.

The V gene is TRBV5-4, the J gene TRBJ1-2, with D possibly being TRBD1 (6 bases). Germline CDR1 SGHNT, CDR2 YYREEE (reference sequence). The CDR3 totals 14 residues. V lost 6 bases to trimming and J lost 6 bases, with 18 bases between them. The CDR3 loop is CASISGGSPHGYTF. DNA for the CDR3: TGTGCCAGCATTTCTGGGGGCTCCCCTCATGGCTACACCTTC.

The genes are TRBV2 and TRBJ2-2; 8 positions match TRBD2. CDR1 and CDR2 from the germline V gene are SNHLY and FYNNEI. Trimming at V came to 2 bases and at J to 5 bases, leaving 13 bases not matched to a gene. The CDR3 has 18 amino acids. Written as DNA, the CDR3 is TGTGCCAGCAGTGAATCCTTACCGGGACTAGGGGGGACCGGGGAGCTGTTTTTT. Protein product: CASSESLPGLGGTGELFF.

The chain joins TRBV7-6 to TRBJ1-1; D gene unclear. The length of the CDR3 is 14 residues. With 1 base removed from V and 0 bases from J, the gap between germline ends came to 6 bases. Germline V gives CDR1 SGHVS, CDR2 FNYEAQ. The CDR3 here is CASSLGTMNTEAFF. CDR3 coding DNA: TGTGCCAGCAGCTTAGGCACTATGAACACTGAAGCTTTCTTT.

The V and J genes are TRBV4-3 and TRBJ2-5; the match to TRBD2 covers 10 bases. The CDR3 contains 19 residues. V shed 0 bases and J 1 base; nucleotides not matched to a gene: 11. CDR1 and CDR2 (germline): LGHNA, YSLEER. The CDR3: CASSQDLIAGGRIQETQYF. CDR3 nucleotides: TGCGCCAGCAGCCAAGATTTGATAGCGGGAGGCCGAATCCAAGAGACCCAGTACTTC.

The chain joins TRBV4-2 to TRBJ1-2; TRBD1 is a possible D gene (5 bases). Germline values: CDR1 LGHNA, CDR2 YNFKEQ. Trimming took off 0 bases at V and 3 bases at J, with 11 bases between the two ends. This CDR3 has 15 amino acids. The CDR3 bases are TGTGCCAGCAGCCAAGATATGCCAGGGTACTATGGCTACACCTTC. It translates to CASSQDMPGYYGYTF.

This chain links TRBV19 with TRBJ2-5; perhaps TRBD1 as D (5 bases). There are 14 residues in the CDR3. V lost 4 bases and J 0 bases, leaving 9 bases between the germline ends. Germline assignment: CDR1 LNHDA and CDR2 SQIVND (reference sequence). CDR3 in amino acids: CASSNRQHQETQYF. In nucleotides, the CDR3 is TGTGCCAGTAGTAATCGACAGCACCAAGAGACCCAGTACTTC.

The DNA of the CDR3 is TGTGCCAGCAGCTTTCGGGACCCCGGGACTATCCGGGAGCTGTTTTTT. Translating it yields CASSFRDPGTIRELFF. V usage is TRBV5-6 and J usage is TRBJ2-2; 7 bases fit TRBD2. Germline assignment: CDR1 SGHDT and CDR2 YYEEEE. The J segment lost 9 bases and the V segment lost 2 bases, leaving 13 bases of the junction unmatched. This CDR3 has 16 residues.

This rearrangement joins TRBV4-3 to TRBJ1-6; 9 nucleotides match TRBD1. Germline assignment: CDR1 LGHNA and CDR2 YSLEER. V lost 4 bases to trimming and J lost 8 bases; unmatched junction nucleotides: 12. The CDR3 contains 17 residues. The CDR3 sequence is CASSRGVGQGGDSPLHF. The DNA of the CDR3 is TGCGCCAGCAGCCGAGGCGTGGGACAGGGAGGAGATTCACCCCTCCACTTT.

The CDR3 DNA sequence: TGTGCCAGCAGCCCGGACAGGGGCAATGATCAGCCCCAGCATTTT. It translates to CASSPDRGNDQPQHF. V gene TRBV6-6 combines with J gene TRBJ1-5; 9 nucleotides agree with TRBD1. The CDR3 consists of 15 residues. Germline CDR1 reads MNHNY; CDR2 reads SVGAGI (reference sequence). Losses at the gene ends were 6 bases for V and 5 bases for J; bases not matched to a gene: 8.

The gene calls are TRBV25-1 and TRBJ1-4; no definite D call. Trimming pared 3 bases from V and 8 bases from J, leaving 13 bases between. The germline CDR1 and CDR2 sequences are MGHDK and SYGVNS. The CDR3 covers 14 residues. The CDR3 loop is CASSERGRTEKLFF. Here the CDR3 DNA reads TGTGCCAGCAGTGAGAGAGGGCGGACGGAAAAACTGTTTTTT.